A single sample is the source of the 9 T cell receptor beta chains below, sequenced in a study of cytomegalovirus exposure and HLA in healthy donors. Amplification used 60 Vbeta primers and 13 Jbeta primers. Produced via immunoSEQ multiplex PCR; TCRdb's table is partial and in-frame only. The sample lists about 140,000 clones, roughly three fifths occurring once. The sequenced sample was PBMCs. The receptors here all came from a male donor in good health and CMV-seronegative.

CDR3 protein: CASRESVARSYNEQFF. For the CDR3, the DNA is TGCGCCAGCAGAGAGAGCGTTGCTCGTTCCTACAATGAGCAGTTCTTC. The chain joins TRBV4-3 to TRBJ2-1; D uncertain. Per germline, CDR1 LGHNA and CDR2 YSLEER. The CDR3 consists of 16 residues. Trimming removed 6 bases at V and 1 base at J, with 16 bases between.

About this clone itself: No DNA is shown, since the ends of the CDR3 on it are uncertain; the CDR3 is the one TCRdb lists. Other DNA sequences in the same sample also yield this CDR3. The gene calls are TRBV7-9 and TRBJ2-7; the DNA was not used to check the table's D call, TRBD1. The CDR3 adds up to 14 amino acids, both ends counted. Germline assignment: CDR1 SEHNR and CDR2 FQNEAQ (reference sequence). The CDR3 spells CASSFGQGSYEQYF.

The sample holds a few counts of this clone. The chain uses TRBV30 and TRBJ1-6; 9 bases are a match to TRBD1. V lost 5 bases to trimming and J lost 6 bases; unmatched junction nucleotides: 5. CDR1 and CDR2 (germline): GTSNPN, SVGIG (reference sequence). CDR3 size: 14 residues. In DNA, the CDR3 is TGTGCCTGGGCCCTGGGACAGGGTAATTCACCCCTCCACTTT. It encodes CAWALGQGNSPLHF.

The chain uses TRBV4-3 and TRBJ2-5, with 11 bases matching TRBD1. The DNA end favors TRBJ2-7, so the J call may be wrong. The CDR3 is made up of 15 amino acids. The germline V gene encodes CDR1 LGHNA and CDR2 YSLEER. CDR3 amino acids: CASSLSGTGGYEQYF. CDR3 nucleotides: TGCGCCAGCAGCCTTTCCGGGACAGGGGGCTACGAGCAGTACTTC.

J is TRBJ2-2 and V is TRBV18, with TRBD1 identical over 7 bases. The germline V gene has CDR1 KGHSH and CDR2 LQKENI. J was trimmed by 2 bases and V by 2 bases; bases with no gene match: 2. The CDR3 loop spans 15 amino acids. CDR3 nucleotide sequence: TGTGCCAGCTCACCAGACAGGGTTAACACCGGGGAGCTGTTTTTT. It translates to CASSPDRVNTGELFF.

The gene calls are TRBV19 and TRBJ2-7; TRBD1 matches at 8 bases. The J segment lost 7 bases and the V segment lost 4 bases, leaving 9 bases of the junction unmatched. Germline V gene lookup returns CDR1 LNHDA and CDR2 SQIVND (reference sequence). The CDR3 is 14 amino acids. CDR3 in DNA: TGTGCCAGTAGTAACCAGGGGGCGAAGGAGGAGCAGTACTTC. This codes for CASSNQGAKEEQYF.

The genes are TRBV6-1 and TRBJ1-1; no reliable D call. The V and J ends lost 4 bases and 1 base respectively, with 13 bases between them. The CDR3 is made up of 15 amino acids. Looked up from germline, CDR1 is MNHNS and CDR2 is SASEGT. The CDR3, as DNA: TGTGCCAGCAGTGTAGATACCCGGAGGAACACTGAAGCTTTCTTT. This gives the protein CASSVDTRRNTEAFF.

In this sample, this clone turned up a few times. This CDR3 is CASSPNGGAEAFF. CDR3 bases: TGCGCCAGCAGCCCCAACGGGGGGGCTGAAGCTTTCTTT. The chain links TRBV4-1 to TRBJ1-1; D is perhaps TRBD1 (5 bases). CDR1 is MGHRA and CDR2 is YSYEKL in the germline V gene. Trimming pared 4 bases from V and 6 bases from J, leaving 12 bases between. The CDR3 runs 13 residues.

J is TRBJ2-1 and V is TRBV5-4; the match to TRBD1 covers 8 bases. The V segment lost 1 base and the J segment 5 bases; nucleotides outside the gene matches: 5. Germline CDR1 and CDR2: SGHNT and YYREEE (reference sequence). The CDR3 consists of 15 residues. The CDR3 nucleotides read TGTGCCAGCAGCTTGAGGGACAGGATTAACAATGAGCAGTTCTTC. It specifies CASSLRDRINNEQFF.